This is a list of T cell receptor beta chains from one sample in a study of beta chain features in type 1 diabetes. Sequencing was performed with immunoSEQ multiplex PCR; in TCRdb, only in-frame clones are kept and a portion is missing. The sample contains 25,000 to 30,000 clones, about 49% of which appear only once. What was sequenced was stem cell memory CD4+ T cells from blood. These receptors originate from a young man with type 1 diabetes. The CDR3 runs from the conserved cysteine through the conserved F or W. Each record gives: J gene, V gene, clone size, D gene, CDR3 protein, CDR3 DNA. A D gene is named only where the DNA matches it firmly. The size of a clone is reported for some rows only, either as once, few or many, or as a class for expanded clones.

J: TRBJ2-3
V: TRBV9
size: .
D: .
CDR3: CASSVRSLSPDTQYF
DNA: TGTGCCAGCAGCGTAAGATCCCTGAGCCCAGATACGCAGTATTTT

J: TRBJ2-2
V: TRBV5-1
size: .
D: .
CDR3: CASSLVQGNTGELFF
DNA: TGCGCCAGCAGCTTGGTCCAGGGGAACACCGGGGAGCTGTTTTTT

J: TRBJ2-2
V: TRBV7-9
size: few
D: TRBD1
CDR3: CASSSDRGTGELFF
DNA: TGTGCCAGCAGCTCGGACAGGGGGACCGGGGAGCTGTTTTTT

J: TRBJ2-7
V: TRBV5-8
size: few
D: TRBD1
CDR3: CASSPGQPAVLRQYF
DNA: TGTGCCAGCAGCCCGGGACAGCCAGCGGTACTAAGGCAGTACTTC

J: TRBJ2-7
V: TRBV7-9
size: .
D: TRBD1
CDR3: CASSLSGGTSYEQYF
DNA: TGTGCCAGCAGCCTCTCAGGGGGAACCTCCTACGAGCAGTACTTC

J: TRBJ2-5
V: TRBV9
size: .
D: .
CDR3: CASSVATPETQYF
DNA: TGTGCCAGCAGCGTAGCTACCCCAGAGACCCAGTACTTC

J: TRBJ1-1
V: TRBV21-1
size: .
D: .
CDR3: CASSKLPGDTEAFF
DNA: TGTGCCAGCAGCAAACTCCCGGGAGACACTGAAGCTTTCTTT

J: TRBJ2-1
V: TRBV5-1
size: few
D: .
CDR3: CASSGGSSGSEQFF
DNA: TGCGCCAGCAGCGGTGGGAGCTCGGGAAGTGAGCAGTTCTTC

J: TRBJ2-5
V: TRBV27
size: few
D: TRBD1
CDR3: CASSPGQRETQYF
DNA: TGTGCCAGCAGTCCGGGACAGAGAGAGACCCAGTACTTC

J: TRBJ2-3
V: TRBV6-4
size: few
D: TRBD2
CDR3: CASSDSLAGATRGDTQYF
DNA: TGTGCCAGCAGTGACTCACTAGCGGGAGCTACTAGGGGAGATACGCAGTATTTT